Presented here are 5 T cell receptor beta chains from one specimen sequenced in a study of memory CD4+ T cells and cytomegalovirus serostatus. The assay was immunoSEQ multiplex PCR, and TCRdb's table has in-frame clones only and misses some. The sample consists of over 50,000 clones, roughly 72% of them appearing once. Single viable CD3+CD4+CD8-CD45RO+ cells were sorted as the memory CD4+ T cells. The source material was memory CD4+ T cells from blood. All receptors derive from an adult in good health and CMV-seronegative.

This rearrangement joins TRBV19 to TRBJ2-1, with D perhaps assigned TRBD1 or TRBD2 (5 bases each). Germline CDR1 LNHDA, CDR2 SQIVND (reference sequence). The length of the CDR3 is 16 residues. V lost 2 bases to trimming and J lost 4 bases, with 15 bases between them. The CDR3 is CASSIRGGDGYNEQFF. CDR3 DNA sequence: TGTGCCAGTAGTATAAGAGGTGGGGACGGTTACAATGAGCAGTTCTTC.

The chain uses TRBV29-1 and TRBJ2-1; D not resolved. Looked up from germline, CDR1 is SQVTM and CDR2 is ANQGSEA. V was pared by 8 bases and J by 5 bases, with 7 bases between. This CDR3 contains 10 residues. The CDR3 region is CSTWDNEQFF. The CDR3 DNA reads TGCAGCACTTGGGACAATGAGCAGTTCTTC.

The chain is built from TRBV19 and TRBJ2-7; TRBD2 agrees at 7 bases. Germline CDR1 and CDR2: LNHDA and SQIVND (reference sequence). This CDR3 spans 14 amino acids. The CDR3 nucleotides are TGTGCAAAATCTCCGGGACTAATGACCTACGAGCAGTACTTC. Translated, it gives CAKSPGLMTYEQYF.

The chain combines TRBV28 with TRBJ1-4; the D is unclear. The CDR3 spans 14 residues. Germline V gives CDR1 MDHEN, CDR2 SYDVKM. Trimming left V 8 bases short and J 3 bases short, with 13 bases between. The CDR3, as DNA: TGTGCCAGCTTTTTAGGCGGGTCTAATGAAAAACTGTTTTTT. As protein: CASFLGGSNEKLFF.

The V and J genes are TRBV7-8 and TRBJ1-2, with D possibly being TRBD1 (5 bases). V lost 1 base and J 7 bases, leaving 16 bases between the germline ends. The germline CDR1 and CDR2 sequences are SGHVS and FQNEAQ. The CDR3 loop spans 15 amino acids. CDR3 sequence (DNA): TGTGCCAGCAGCTTAGACCCGGGACGGATACCTGGCTACACCTTC. Amino acids: CASSLDPGRIPGYTF.